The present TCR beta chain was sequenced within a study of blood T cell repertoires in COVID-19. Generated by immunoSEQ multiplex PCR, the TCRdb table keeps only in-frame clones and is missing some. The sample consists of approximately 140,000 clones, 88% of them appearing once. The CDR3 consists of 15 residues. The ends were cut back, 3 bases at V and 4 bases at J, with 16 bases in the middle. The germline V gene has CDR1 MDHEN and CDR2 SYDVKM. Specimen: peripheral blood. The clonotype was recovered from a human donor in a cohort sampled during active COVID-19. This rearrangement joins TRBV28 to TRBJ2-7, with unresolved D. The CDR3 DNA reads TGTGCCAGCAGTTTGCAGAGTTGGTCAGGATACGAGCAGTACTTC. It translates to CASSLQSWSGYEQYF.